The entry that follows covers one T cell receptor (beta chain) sequence. Its target antigen remains unknown. No per-base quality is available; no much larger clone lies one base away. The library was obtained by the immunoSEQ multiplex PCR assay. The source is immuneACCESS, and TCRdb retained only in-frame sequences with V and J called. Part of the clones is not carried over; for the studies checked, unresolved V genes explain less than half of this, and the remainder is unexplained. The sample data list 500,000 to 750,000 clones, and 88% of these were observed just once. The ten largest account for 0.0095% to 0.013% of the sample. Sequences SGDLS (CDR1) and YYNGEE (CDR2) are obtained from the germline V gene. The trim is 2 bases for V and 2 bases for J, with a gap of 15 bases between the germline ends. The CDR3 spans 16 residues, from the cysteine through the phenylalanine. The only DNA kept is the CDR3, 48 bases in frame from the first base.

This specimen comes from a study of shared T cell receptors in the human thymus (dated by TCRdb to the early 2020s). With respect to the entire study: The study examined how self-reactive, shared T-cell receptor alpha chains are generated in the human thymus.

These records were also assigned to another study, of human thymus T cells. The second publication reports: Immunologically healthy infants undergoing open corrective cardiac surgery for congenital heart defects in Finland were used as donors. Thymus tissue was obtained as surgical resects removed during corrective cardiac surgery. Biased V and J gene segment usage appeared to be present in both thymic and peripheral blood repertoires. The related research found that thymic TCR repertoires overlapped highly between unrelated individuals. The study described the TCR alpha and beta repertoires in under ten infant thymus samples and a handful of matching peripheral blood samples. Donor ages ranged from about 7 to 244 days, and the cohort comprised five to seven male and two female infants. Thymocytes were released mechanically from tissue and stored at -70 °C as pellets of about 9-32 million cells. A QIAsymphony instrument was used to extract genomic DNA from frozen cell pellets. TCRB and TCRAD loci were amplified from a standardized quantity of quality-controlled genomic DNA using the immunoSEQ multiplex PCR assay. The V(D)J region was spanned by amplicons of a length sufficient to cover the CDR3 and to identify V and J genes. Amplicon sequencing was performed on an Illumina platform through the commercial immunoSEQ service. Corrections for primer bias and sequencing errors followed previously described methods, while TCRAD and TCRB definitions were based on the IMGT database. The repertoires were analysed using immunoSEQ Analyzer 3.0 and VDJTools for basic statistics, V/J segment usage, diversity estimates, rarefaction and pairwise overlap. Chao1, ChaoE, Efron-Thisted, Shannon and inverse Simpson indices were used to estimate diversity, which was also estimated on datasets down-sampled to the smallest sample. Repertoire overlap used strict matching of CDR3 nucleotide sequence, V gene and J gene, with Jaccard-based multidimensional scaling clustering. On average, thymus samples yielded 650,000 to 1,000,000 unique TCRB clonotypes, whereas blood samples yielded some 92,000.

The chain is made from TRBV9 and TRBJ2-3; the D region possibly corresponds to TRBD2 (5 bases align). The receptor comes from a boy less than two years old with a congenital heart defect. Donor details come from another sample of the same person, matched by shared clones. The sample comprised thymocytes. The CDR3 loop reads CASSVGSADHTDTQYF. The DNA sequence is TGTGCCAGCAGCGTTGGTTCAGCGGACCACACAGATACGCAGTATTTT.